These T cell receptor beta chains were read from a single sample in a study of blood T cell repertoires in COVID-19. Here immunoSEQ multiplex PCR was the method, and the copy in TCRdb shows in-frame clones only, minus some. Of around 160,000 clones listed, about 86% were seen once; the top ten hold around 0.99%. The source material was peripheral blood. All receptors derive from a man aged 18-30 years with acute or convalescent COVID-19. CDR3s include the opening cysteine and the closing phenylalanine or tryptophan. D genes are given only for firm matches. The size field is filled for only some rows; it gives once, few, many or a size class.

cdr3_aa: CASSEWSLGRNYEQYF
cdr3_nt: TGTGCCAGCAGTGAGTGGAGTCTTGGAAGAAATTACGAGCAGTACTTC
clone_size: .
d_call: .
j_call: TRBJ2-7
cdr3_length: 16
v_call: TRBV6-1

cdr3_aa: CASSLHGGSSTDTQYF
cdr3_nt: TGTGCCAGCAGCCTCCACGGGGGGTCTAGCACAGATACGCAGTATTTT
clone_size: .
d_call: TRBD2
j_call: TRBJ2-3
cdr3_length: 16
v_call: TRBV3-1/TRBV3-2

cdr3_aa: CASSLGLAGASYNEQFF
cdr3_nt: TGCGCCAGCAGCTTAGGACTAGCGGGGGCCTCCTACAATGAGCAGTTCTTC
clone_size: .
d_call: TRBD2
j_call: TRBJ2-1
cdr3_length: 17
v_call: TRBV5-1

cdr3_aa: CASSLAGGNEQFF
cdr3_nt: TGTGCCAGCAGCTTAGCGGGTGGTAATGAGCAGTTCTTC
clone_size: .
d_call: .
j_call: TRBJ2-1
cdr3_length: 13
v_call: TRBV11-2

cdr3_aa: CASNMGQGGQNTEAFF
cdr3_nt: TGTGCCAGCAACATGGGACAGGGGGGACAAAACACTGAAGCTTTCTTT
clone_size: .
d_call: TRBD1
j_call: TRBJ1-1
cdr3_length: 16
v_call: TRBV7-8

cdr3_aa: CASSKRQTEAFF
cdr3_nt: TGTGCCAGCAGTAAGAGGCAAACTGAAGCTTTCTTT
clone_size: .
d_call: .
j_call: TRBJ1-1
cdr3_length: 12
v_call: TRBV28

cdr3_aa: CASKPGQGNEKLFF
cdr3_nt: TGTGCCAGTAAGCCCGGACAGGGGAATGAAAAACTGTTTTTT
clone_size: few
d_call: TRBD1
j_call: TRBJ1-4
cdr3_length: 14
v_call: TRBV19

cdr3_aa: CATSGKQNYGYTF
cdr3_nt: TGTGCCACCAGTGGTAAACAGAACTATGGCTACACCTTC
clone_size: .
d_call: .
j_call: TRBJ1-2
cdr3_length: 13
v_call: TRBV24-1

cdr3_aa: CASSLDRELYNEQFF
cdr3_nt: TGTGCCAGCAGCTTAGATCGCGAGCTTTACAATGAGCAGTTCTTC
clone_size: .
d_call: .
j_call: TRBJ2-1
cdr3_length: 15
v_call: TRBV7-2

cdr3_aa: CASRGRAMGNQPQHF
cdr3_nt: TGTGCTAGCCGGGGAAGGGCCATGGGCAATCAGCCCCAGCATTTT
clone_size: .
d_call: .
j_call: TRBJ1-5
cdr3_length: 15
v_call: TRBV12-5

cdr3_aa: CASITGVGTDTQYF
cdr3_nt: TGTGCCAGCATCACGGGGGTTGGCACAGATACGCAGTATTTT
clone_size: .
d_call: .
j_call: TRBJ2-3
cdr3_length: 14
v_call: TRBV28

cdr3_aa: CASSLGQGRSGANVLTF
cdr3_nt: TGCGCCAGCAGCCTCGGACAGGGGAGGTCTGGGGCCAACGTCCTGACTTTC
clone_size: .
d_call: TRBD1
j_call: TRBJ2-6
cdr3_length: 17
v_call: TRBV5-1

cdr3_aa: CASSLSRDRGSPLHF
cdr3_nt: TGTGCCAGCAGTTTATCGCGGGACAGAGGGTCACCCCTCCACTTT
clone_size: once
d_call: TRBD1
j_call: TRBJ1-6
cdr3_length: 15
v_call: TRBV27

cdr3_aa: CASSYSVRSLETQYF
cdr3_nt: TGTGCCAGCAGTTACTCCGTACGGTCCTTGGAGACCCAGTACTTC
clone_size: .
d_call: .
j_call: TRBJ2-5
cdr3_length: 15
v_call: TRBV6-5

cdr3_aa: CASSYEASYTEAFF
cdr3_nt: TGTGCCAGCAGTTACGAGGCATCCTACACTGAAGCTTTCTTT
clone_size: .
d_call: .
j_call: TRBJ1-1
cdr3_length: 14
v_call: TRBV6-6

cdr3_aa: CASSITSGEGYEQYF
cdr3_nt: TGTGCCAGCAGCATAACTAGCGGGGAGGGATACGAGCAGTACTTC
clone_size: .
d_call: TRBD2
j_call: TRBJ2-7
cdr3_length: 15
v_call: TRBV7-9

cdr3_aa: CATSDSGQGYQPQHF
cdr3_nt: TGTGCCACCAGTGATTCGGGACAGGGGTATCAGCCCCAGCATTTT
clone_size: .
d_call: TRBD1
j_call: TRBJ1-5
cdr3_length: 15
v_call: TRBV24-1

cdr3_aa: CASSLDRAPVEQYF
cdr3_nt: TGTGCCAGCAGCCTTGACAGGGCCCCCGTCGAGCAGTACTTC
clone_size: .
d_call: TRBD1
j_call: TRBJ2-7
cdr3_length: 14
v_call: TRBV7-8

cdr3_aa: CASRGTGRSPLHF
cdr3_nt: TGTGCCAGCAGGGGGACAGGTCGATCACCCCTCCACTTT
clone_size: .
d_call: TRBD1
j_call: TRBJ1-6
cdr3_length: 13
v_call: TRBV2

cdr3_aa: CASSPTRQGENEKLFF
cdr3_nt: TGCGCCAGCAGCCCTACTAGACAGGGGGAAAATGAAAAACTGTTTTTT
clone_size: .
d_call: TRBD1
j_call: TRBJ1-4
cdr3_length: 16
v_call: TRBV5-1

cdr3_aa: CAWSGTVSQPQHF
cdr3_nt: TGTGCCTGGAGTGGCACCGTAAGCCAGCCCCAGCATTTT
clone_size: .
d_call: .
j_call: TRBJ1-5
cdr3_length: 13
v_call: TRBV30

cdr3_aa: CASSSPGGYQPQHF
cdr3_nt: TGTGCCAGCAGTTCTCCAGGGGGCTATCAGCCTCAGCATTTT
clone_size: once
d_call: TRBD1
j_call: TRBJ1-5
cdr3_length: 14
v_call: TRBV6-6

cdr3_aa: CASSFSGTGNSGANVLTF
cdr3_nt: TGTGCCAGCAGCTTCTCCGGGACAGGCAACTCTGGGGCCAACGTCCTGACTTTC
clone_size: .
d_call: TRBD1
j_call: TRBJ2-6
cdr3_length: 18
v_call: TRBV7-9

cdr3_aa: CASSEGQFNEQFF
cdr3_nt: TGCGCCAGCAGTGAGGGCCAATTCAATGAGCAGTTCTTC
clone_size: .
d_call: .
j_call: TRBJ2-1
cdr3_length: 13
v_call: TRBV10-1

cdr3_aa: CASSRTGLTEAFF
cdr3_nt: TGTGCCAGCAGCCGAACAGGTTTGACTGAAGCTTTCTTT
clone_size: once
d_call: .
j_call: TRBJ1-1
cdr3_length: 13
v_call: TRBV6-5

cdr3_aa: CASSPRDRISSYEQYF
cdr3_nt: TGTGCCAGCTCACCACGGGACAGGATAAGCTCCTACGAGCAGTACTTC
clone_size: .
d_call: TRBD1
j_call: TRBJ2-7
cdr3_length: 16
v_call: TRBV18

cdr3_aa: CASSIAGVRRPLHF
cdr3_nt: TGTGCCAGTAGTATCGCGGGGGTTCGAAGGCCCCTCCACTTT
clone_size: few
d_call: .
j_call: TRBJ1-6
cdr3_length: 14
v_call: TRBV19

cdr3_aa: CASSVGDTDYYNEQFF
cdr3_nt: TGTGCCAGCAGCGTAGGGGACACTGATTACTACAATGAGCAGTTCTTC
clone_size: .
d_call: .
j_call: TRBJ2-1
cdr3_length: 16
v_call: TRBV9

cdr3_aa: CASSYSAQGYQPQHF
cdr3_nt: TGTGCCAGCAGTTACTCAGCCCAGGGTTATCAGCCCCAGCATTTT
clone_size: .
d_call: .
j_call: TRBJ1-5
cdr3_length: 15
v_call: TRBV6-2/TRBV6-3

cdr3_aa: CASSLVAYNEQFF
cdr3_nt: TGTGCCAGCAGTTTAGTAGCCTACAATGAGCAGTTCTTC
clone_size: .
d_call: .
j_call: TRBJ2-1
cdr3_length: 13
v_call: TRBV12-3/TRBV12-4

cdr3_aa: CASRPTEQPVWTQYF
cdr3_nt: TGCGCCAGCAGACCGACTGAGCAACCGGTCTGGACCCAGTACTTC
clone_size: once
d_call: .
j_call: TRBJ2-5
cdr3_length: 15
v_call: TRBV5-1

cdr3_aa: CASSLGQSTDTQYF
cdr3_nt: TGTGCCAGCAGTTTGGGACAAAGCACAGATACGCAGTATTTT
clone_size: .
d_call: .
j_call: TRBJ2-3
cdr3_length: 14
v_call: TRBV28

cdr3_aa: CASSQVPRGVNTEAFF
cdr3_nt: TGTGCCAGCAGCCAAGTTCCCAGGGGGGTGAACACTGAAGCTTTCTTT
clone_size: .
d_call: TRBD1
j_call: TRBJ1-1
cdr3_length: 16
v_call: TRBV3-1/TRBV3-2

cdr3_aa: CASSFKRGWETQYF
cdr3_nt: TGTGCCAGCAGCTTTAAGCGGGGCTGGGAGACCCAGTACTTC
clone_size: .
d_call: TRBD2
j_call: TRBJ2-5
cdr3_length: 14
v_call: TRBV11-2